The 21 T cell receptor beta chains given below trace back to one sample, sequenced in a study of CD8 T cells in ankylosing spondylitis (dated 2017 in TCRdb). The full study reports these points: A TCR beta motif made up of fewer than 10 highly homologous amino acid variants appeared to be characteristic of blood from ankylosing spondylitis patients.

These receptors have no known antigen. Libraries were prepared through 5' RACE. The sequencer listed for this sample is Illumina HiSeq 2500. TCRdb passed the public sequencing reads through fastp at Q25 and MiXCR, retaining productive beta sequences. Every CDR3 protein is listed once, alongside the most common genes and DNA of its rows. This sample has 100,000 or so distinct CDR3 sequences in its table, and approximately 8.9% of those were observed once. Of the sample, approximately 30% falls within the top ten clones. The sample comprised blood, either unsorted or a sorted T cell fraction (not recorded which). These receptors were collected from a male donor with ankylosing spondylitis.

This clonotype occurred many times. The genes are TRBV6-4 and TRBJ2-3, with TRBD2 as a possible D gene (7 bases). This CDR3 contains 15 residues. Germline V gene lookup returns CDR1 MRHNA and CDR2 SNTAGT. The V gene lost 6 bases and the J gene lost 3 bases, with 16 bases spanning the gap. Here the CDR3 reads CASSQQGGSTDTQYF. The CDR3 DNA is TGTGCCAGCAGCCAACAGGGAGGGAGTACAGATACGCAGTATTTT.

The CDR3: CASSWASGYNEQFF. The CDR3 DNA sequence: TGTGCCAGCAGCTGGGCTAGCGGCTACAATGAGCAGTTCTTC. The chain is built from TRBV14 and TRBJ2-1, with TRBD2 identical over 7 bases. V gave up 5 bases and J gave up 3 bases; unmatched junction bases: 4. This CDR3 has 14 residues. Germline CDR1 is SGHDN and CDR2 is FVKESK.

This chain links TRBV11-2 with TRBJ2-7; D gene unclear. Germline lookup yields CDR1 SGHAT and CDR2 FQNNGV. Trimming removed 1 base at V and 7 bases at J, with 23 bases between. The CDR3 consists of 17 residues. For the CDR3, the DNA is TGTGCCAGCAGCTTAGGTCCCGGGCTAGTAATGGTTTGGGAGCAGTACTTC. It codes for CASSLGPGLVMVWEQYF. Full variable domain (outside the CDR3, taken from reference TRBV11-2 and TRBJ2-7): EAGVAQSPRYKIIEKRQSVAFWCNPISGHATLYWYQQILGQGPKLLIQFQNNGVVDDSQLPKDRFSAERLKGVDSTLKIQPAKLEDSAVYLCASSLGPGLVMVWEQYFGPGTRLTVT.

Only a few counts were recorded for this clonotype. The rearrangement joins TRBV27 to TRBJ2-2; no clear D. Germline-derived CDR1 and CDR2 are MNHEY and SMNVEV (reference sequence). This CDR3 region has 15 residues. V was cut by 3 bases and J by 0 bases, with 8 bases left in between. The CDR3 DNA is TGTGCCAGCAGTTTTAGGCTAGCGAACACCGGGGAGCTGTTTTTT. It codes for CASSFRLANTGELFF.

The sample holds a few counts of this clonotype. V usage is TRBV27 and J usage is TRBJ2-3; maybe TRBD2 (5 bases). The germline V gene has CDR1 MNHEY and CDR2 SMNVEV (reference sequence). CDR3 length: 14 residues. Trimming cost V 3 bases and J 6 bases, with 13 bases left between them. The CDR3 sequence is CASSLEAVPDTQYF. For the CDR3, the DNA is TGTGCCAGCAGTTTGGAAGCGGTCCCGGATACGCAGTATTTT.

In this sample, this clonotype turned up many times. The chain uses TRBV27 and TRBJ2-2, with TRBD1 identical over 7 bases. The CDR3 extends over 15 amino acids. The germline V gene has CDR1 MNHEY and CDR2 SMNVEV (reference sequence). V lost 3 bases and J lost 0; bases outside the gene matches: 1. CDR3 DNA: TGTGCCAGCAGTTTTGGGACAGCGAACACCGGGGAGCTGTTTTTT. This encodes CASSFGTANTGELFF.

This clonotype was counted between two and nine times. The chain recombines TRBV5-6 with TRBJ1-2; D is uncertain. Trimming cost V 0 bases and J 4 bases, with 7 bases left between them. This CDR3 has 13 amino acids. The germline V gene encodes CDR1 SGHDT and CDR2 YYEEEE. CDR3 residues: CASSLEQIYGYTF. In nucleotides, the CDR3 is TGTGCCAGCAGCTTGGAACAGATCTATGGCTACACCTTC.

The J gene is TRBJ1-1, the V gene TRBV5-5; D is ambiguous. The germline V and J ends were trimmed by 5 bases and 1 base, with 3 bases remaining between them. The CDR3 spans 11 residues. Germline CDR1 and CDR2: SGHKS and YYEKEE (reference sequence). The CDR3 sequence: CASRRNTEAFF. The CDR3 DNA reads TGTGCCAGCAGGAGGAACACTGAAGCTTTCTTT. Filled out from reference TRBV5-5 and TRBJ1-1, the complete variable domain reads DAGVTQSPTHLIKTRGQQVTLRCSPISGHKSVSWYQQVLGQGPQFIFQYYEKEERGRGNFPDRFSARQFPNYSSELNVNALLLGDSALYLCASRRNTEAFFGQGTRLTVV.

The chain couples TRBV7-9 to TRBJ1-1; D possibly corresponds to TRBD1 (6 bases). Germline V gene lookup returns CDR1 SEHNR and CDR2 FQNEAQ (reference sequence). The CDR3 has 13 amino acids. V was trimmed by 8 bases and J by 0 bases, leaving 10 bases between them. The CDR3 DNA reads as TGTGCCAGCCGACAGGTCATGAACACTGAAGCTTTCTTT. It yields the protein CASRQVMNTEAFF.

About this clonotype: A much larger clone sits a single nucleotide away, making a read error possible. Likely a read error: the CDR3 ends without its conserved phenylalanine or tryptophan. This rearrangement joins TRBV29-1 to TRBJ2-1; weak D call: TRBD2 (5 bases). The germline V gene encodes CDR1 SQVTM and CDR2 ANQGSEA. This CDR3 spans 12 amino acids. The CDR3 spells CCGLNVNNEQFL. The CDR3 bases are TGCTGCGGACTGAATGTGAACAATGAGCAGTTCCTC.

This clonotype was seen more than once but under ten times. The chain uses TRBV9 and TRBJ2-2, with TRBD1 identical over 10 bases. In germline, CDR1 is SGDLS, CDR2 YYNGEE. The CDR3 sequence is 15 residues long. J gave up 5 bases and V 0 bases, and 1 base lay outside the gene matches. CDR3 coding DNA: TGTGCCAGCAGCGTAGGACAGGGGGCGACCGGGGAGCTGTTTTTT. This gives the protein CASSVGQGATGELFF.

The CDR3 here is CASSVLGGELEKLFF. The DNA for the CDR3 is TGTGCCAGCAGCGTTTTGGGAGGGGAGTTAGAAAAACTGTTTTTT. The rearrangement uses TRBV7-9 and TRBJ1-4; possibly TRBD1 for D (5 bases). The CDR3 contains 15 residues. The germline V gene has CDR1 SEHNR and CDR2 FQNEAQ (reference sequence). The V and J ends lost 5 bases and 8 bases respectively, with 18 bases between them. Full variable domain (missing parts from reference TRBV7-9 and TRBJ1-4): DTGVSQNPRHKITKRGQNVTFRCDPISEHNRLYWYRQTLGQGPEFLTYFQNEAQLEKSRLLSDRFSAERPKGSFSTLEIQRTEQGDSAMYLCASSVLGGELEKLFFGSGTQLSVL.

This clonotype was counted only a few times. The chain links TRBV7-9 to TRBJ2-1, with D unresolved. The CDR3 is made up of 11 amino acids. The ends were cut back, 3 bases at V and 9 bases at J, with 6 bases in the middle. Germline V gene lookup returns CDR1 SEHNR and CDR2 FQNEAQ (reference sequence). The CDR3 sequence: CASSLRTEQFF. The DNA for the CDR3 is TGTGCCAGCAGCTTGAGAACTGAGCAGTTCTTC.

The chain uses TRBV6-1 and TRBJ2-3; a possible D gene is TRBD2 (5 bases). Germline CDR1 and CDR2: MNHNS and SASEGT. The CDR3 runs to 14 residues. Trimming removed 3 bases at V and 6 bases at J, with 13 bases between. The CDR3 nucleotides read TGTGCCAGCAGTGATCCGAAAGCGGCGGATACGCAGTATTTT. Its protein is CASSDPKAADTQYF.

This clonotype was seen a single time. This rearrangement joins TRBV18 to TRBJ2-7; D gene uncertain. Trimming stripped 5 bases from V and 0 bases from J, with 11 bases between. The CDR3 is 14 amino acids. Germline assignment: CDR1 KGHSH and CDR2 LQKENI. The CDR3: CASSDRKLSYEQYF. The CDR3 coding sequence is TGTGCCAGCTCAGATCGGAAGCTCTCCTACGAGCAGTACTTC. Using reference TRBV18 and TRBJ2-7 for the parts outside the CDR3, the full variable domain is NAGVMQNPRHLVRRRGQEARLRCSPMKGHSHVYWYRQLPEEGLKFMVYLQKENIIDESGMPKERFSAEFPKEGPSILRIQQVVRGDSAAYFCASSDRKLSYEQYFGPGTRLTVT.

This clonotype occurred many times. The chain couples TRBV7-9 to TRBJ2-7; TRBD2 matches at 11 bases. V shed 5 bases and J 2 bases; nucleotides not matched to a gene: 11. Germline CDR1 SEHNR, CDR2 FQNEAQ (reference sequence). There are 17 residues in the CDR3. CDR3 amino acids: CASSQGAGTSGAYEQYF. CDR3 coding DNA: TGTGCCAGCAGCCAGGGGGCGGGGACTAGCGGAGCCTACGAGCAGTACTTC.

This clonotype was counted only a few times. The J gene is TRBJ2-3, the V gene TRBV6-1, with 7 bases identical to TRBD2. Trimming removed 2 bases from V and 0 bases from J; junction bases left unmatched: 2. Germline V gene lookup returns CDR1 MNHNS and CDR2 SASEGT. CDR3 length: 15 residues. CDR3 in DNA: TGTGCCAGCAGTGAATCTAGCGGCAGCACAGATACGCAGTATTTT. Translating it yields CASSESSGSTDTQYF.

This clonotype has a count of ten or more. CDR3 sequence (DNA): TGTGCCAGCAGTTTAGGTCCGGGGACTGAAGCTTTCTTT. Amino acid sequence: CASSLGPGTEAFF. This chain connects TRBV27 to TRBJ1-1; no firm D call. V was clipped by 2 bases and J by 5 bases, with 9 bases between them. The length of the CDR3 is 13 residues. CDR1 and CDR2 from the germline V gene are MNHEY and SMNVEV (reference sequence).

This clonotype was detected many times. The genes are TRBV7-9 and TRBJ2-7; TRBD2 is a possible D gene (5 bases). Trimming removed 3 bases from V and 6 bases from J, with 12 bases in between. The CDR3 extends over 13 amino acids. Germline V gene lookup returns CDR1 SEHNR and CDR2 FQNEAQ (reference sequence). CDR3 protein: CASSFDRLTEQYF. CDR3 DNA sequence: TGTGCCAGCAGCTTCGATAGACTAACCGAGCAGTACTTC. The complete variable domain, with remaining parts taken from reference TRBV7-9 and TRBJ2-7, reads DTGVSQNPRHKITKRGQNVTFRCDPISEHNRLYWYRQTLGQGPEFLTYFQNEAQLEKSRLLSDRFSAERPKGSFSTLEIQRTEQGDSAMYLCASSFDRLTEQYFGPGTRLTVT.

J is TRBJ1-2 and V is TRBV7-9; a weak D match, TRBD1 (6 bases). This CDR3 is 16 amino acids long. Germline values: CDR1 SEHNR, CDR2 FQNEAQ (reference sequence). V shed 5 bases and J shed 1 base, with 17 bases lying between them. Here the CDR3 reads CASSGQQGPYNYGYTF. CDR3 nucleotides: TGTGCCAGCAGCGGACAGCAGGGGCCTTATAACTATGGCTACACCTTC.

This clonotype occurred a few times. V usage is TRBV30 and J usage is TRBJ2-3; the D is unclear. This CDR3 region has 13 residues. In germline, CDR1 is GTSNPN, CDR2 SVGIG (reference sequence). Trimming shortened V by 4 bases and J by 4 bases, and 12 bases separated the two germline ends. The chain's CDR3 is CAWTHGDPDTQYF. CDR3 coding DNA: TGTGCCTGGACCCACGGAGATCCAGATACGCAGTATTTT.